The rows below give T cell receptor beta chains drawn from one sample of a study of blood T cell repertoires in COVID-19. Only in-frame clones appear in the TCRdb table, and some are missing; sequencing was by immunoSEQ multiplex PCR. The table has a few hundred thousand clones, 88% seen once. The source material was peripheral blood. These receptors originate from a woman in her twenties or thirties who had recovered from COVID-19. Both conserved end residues are part of each CDR3. A D gene is named only where the DNA matches it firmly. For some rows the clone size is stated as once, few or many, or as a class when expanded; others skip it.

J gene	V gene	D gene	clone size	CDR3 protein	CDR3 DNA
TRBJ1-2	TRBV2	-	-	CASSEYSPGGYTF	TGTGCCAGCAGTGAGTACAGCCCCGGTGGCTACACCTTC
TRBJ1-2	TRBV6-5	TRBD1	-	CASSYRTGRYSTF	TGTGCCAGCAGTTACCGGACAGGGAGGTATAGCACCTTC
TRBJ1-1	TRBV3-1/TRBV3-2	TRBD1	-	CASSPGQGEGYTEAFF	TGTGCCAGCAGCCCCGGACAGGGAGAAGGGTACACTGAAGCTTTCTTT
TRBJ2-1	TRBV11-2	-	-	CASSRRESYNEQFF	TGTGCCAGCAGCCGGCGGGAATCCTACAATGAGCAGTTCTTC
TRBJ2-3	TRBV24-1	TRBD2	-	CATSDPTSANTQYF	TGTGCCACCAGTGATCCAACTAGCGCAAATACGCAGTATTTT
TRBJ2-3	TRBV7-9	-	-	CASSLAGHTDTQYF	TGTGCCAGCAGCTTAGCGGGCCACACAGATACGCAGTATTTT
TRBJ2-7	TRBV12-3/TRBV12-4	-	-	CASSLGTGYEQYF	TGTGCCAGCAGTTTAGGTACGGGTTACGAGCAGTACTTC
TRBJ1-2	TRBV6-9	TRBD1	once	CASSGGAGYGYTF	TGTGCCAGTTCAGGGGGCGCGGGGTATGGCTACACCTTC
TRBJ1-4	TRBV4-2	-	-	CASSPRNGGLFF	TGTGCCAGCAGCCCACGTAACGGAGGGCTGTTTTTT
TRBJ2-1	TRBV19	TRBD1	-	CASSVGQGVHEQFF	TGTGCCAGTAGTGTAGGACAGGGAGTCCATGAGCAGTTCTTC
TRBJ1-1	TRBV19	-	-	CASSMGRWDTEAFF	TGTGCCAGTAGTATGGGCAGGTGGGACACTGAAGCTTTCTTT
TRBJ1-1	TRBV7-9	-	-	CASRCDRNTEAFF	TGTGCCAGCAGATGCGACAGGAACACTGAAGCTTTCTTT
TRBJ2-7	TRBV29-1	TRBD2	-	CSVEERGSYEQYF	TGCAGCGTTGAGGAGCGGGGGTCCTACGAGCAGTACTTC
TRBJ2-1	TRBV24-1	-	-	CATSDPGYLYNEQFF	TGTGCCACCAGTGATCCCGGGTACTTATACAATGAGCAGTTCTTC
TRBJ1-1	TRBV6-5	-	-	CASSSWVPGRNTEAFF	TGTGCCAGCAGTTCTTGGGTCCCCGGGAGGAACACTGAAGCTTTCTTT
TRBJ2-3	TRBV4-2	TRBD2	-	CASSQDRTSGGSDTQYF	TGTGCCAGCAGCCAAGACCGGACCAGCGGGGGGTCCGATACGCAGTATTTT
TRBJ2-7	TRBV15	-	-	CATSSGTYYEQYF	TGTGCCACCAGCAGCGGTACGTACTACGAGCAGTACTTC
TRBJ1-5	TRBV7-9	-	-	CASSLVSGTQPQHF	TGTGCCAGCAGCTTAGTCTCGGGAACTCAGCCCCAGCATTTT
TRBJ2-2	TRBV7-2	-	-	CASSLVSTANTGELFF	TGTGCCAGCAGCTTAGTGAGTACCGCGAACACCGGGGAGCTGTTTTTT
TRBJ2-3	TRBV28	-	-	CASEAGSSYGTDTQYF	TGTGCATCCGAGGCGGGATCTAGCTATGGGACAGATACGCAGTATTTT
TRBJ2-1	TRBV18	-	-	CASSPLGPYNEQFF	TGTGCCAGCTCACCTCTGGGGCCCTACAATGAGCAGTTCTTC
TRBJ2-7	TRBV18	TRBD2	few	CASSHRGGDYEQYF	TGTGCCAGCTCCCATCGGGGGGGGGACTACGAGCAGTACTTC
TRBJ2-1	TRBV4-2	TRBD2	once	CASSQDKRGGRNEQFF	TGTGCCAGCAGCCAAGATAAGCGGGGGGGTAGGAATGAGCAGTTCTTC
TRBJ1-3	TRBV7-2	-	-	CASSLPGSSGNTIYF	TGTGCCAGCAGCTTACCTGGGAGCTCTGGAAACACCATATATTTT
TRBJ2-3	TRBV6-5	TRBD2	-	CASSRDYPATDTQYF	TGTGCCAGCAGCCGGGACTACCCCGCCACAGATACGCAGTATTTT
TRBJ1-6	TRBV30	TRBD1	-	CAWSLGQAVSPLHF	TGTGCCTGGAGTTTAGGACAGGCCGTTTCACCCCTCCACTTT
TRBJ2-6	TRBV29-1	TRBD2	-	CSVVSVAGGRGANVLTF	TGCAGCGTTGTGTCAGTAGCGGGGGGGCGTGGGGCCAACGTCCTGACTTTC
TRBJ2-4	TRBV19	-	-	CASSKTGRSAKNIQYF	TGTGCCTCATCGAAGACAGGTCGATCAGCCAAAAACATTCAGTACTTC
TRBJ1-1	TRBV30	-	-	CAWSDLGSTEAFF	TGTGCCTGGAGTGATCTCGGGAGCACTGAAGCTTTCTTT
TRBJ2-1	TRBV11-2	TRBD2	-	CASSSLRGENEQFF	TGTGCCAGCAGCTCCCTTCGGGGGGAAAATGAGCAGTTCTTC
TRBJ1-1	TRBV11-2	TRBD1	-	CASSLARGRPTEAFF	TGTGCCAGCAGCTTAGCCAGGGGGCGACCCACTGAAGCTTTCTTT
TRBJ2-1	TRBV7-2	TRBD2	-	CASSYVRGSSYNEQFF	TGTGCCAGCAGCTACGTGCGGGGGAGCTCCTACAATGAGCAGTTCTTC
TRBJ1-3	TRBV2	TRBD1	few	CASSRDSLNSGNTIYF	TGTGCCAGCAGCCGGGACAGCCTAAACTCTGGAAACACCATATATTTT
TRBJ1-2	TRBV4-2	TRBD1	-	CASSQDIVLGQGLGAHYGYTF	TGTGCCAGCAGCCAAGATATTGTATTGGGACAGGGTTTGGGGGCCCACTATGGCTACACCTTC
TRBJ1-6	TRBV27	-	-	CASSFRGRGNSPLHF	TGTGCCAGCAGTTTCCGTGGCAGGGGCAATTCACCCCTCCACTTT
TRBJ1-5	TRBV24-1	TRBD1	-	CATREGQGSNQPQHF	TGTGCCACTAGGGAGGGACAGGGGAGCAATCAGCCCCAGCATTTT
TRBJ2-1	TRBV6-1	-	-	CASSEYRNEQFF	TGTGCCAGCAGTGAATATAGAAATGAGCAGTTCTTC
TRBJ2-6	TRBV3-1/TRBV3-2	TRBD1	-	CASSLTGDALAGANVLTF	TGTGCCAGCAGCCTAACAGGGGACGCTCTAGCCGGGGCCAACGTCCTGACTTTC
TRBJ1-1	TRBV2	-	-	CASSRQANTEAFF	TGTGCCAGCAGCAGACAGGCGAACACTGAAGCTTTCTTT
TRBJ2-4	TRBV4-1	TRBD1	-	CASSPLATGVGSGEENIQYF	TGCGCCAGCAGCCCCCTAGCAACAGGGGTAGGGTCGGGTGAGGAAAACATTCAGTACTTC
TRBJ2-5	TRBV12-3/TRBV12-4	-	-	CASSSFRGETQYF	TGTGCCAGCAGCTCCTTTAGGGGCGAGACCCAGTACTTC
TRBJ1-2	TRBV19	TRBD1	-	CASNPTGGKGYTF	TGTGCCAGTAACCCGACAGGGGGCAAAGGCTACACCTTC
TRBJ2-3	TRBV5-1	TRBD2	-	CASFGAGLDTQYF	TGCGCCAGTTTTGGAGCGGGGCTAGATACGCAGTATTTT
TRBJ2-1	TRBV5-1	-	-	CASSFRTGAYNEQFF	TGCGCCAGCAGCTTCAGGACGGGAGCGTACAATGAGCAGTTCTTC
TRBJ2-1	TRBV19	TRBD2	few	CASSNGLVGDEQFF	TGTGCCAGTAGTAACGGACTAGTTGGCGATGAGCAGTTCTTC